The clone carrying this T cell receptor beta chain appeared a few times. This specimen comes from a study of shared clonotypes between healthy human individuals. CDR1 is SQVTM and CDR2 is ANQGSEA in the germline V gene. With 6 bases clipped from V and 0 bases from J, the junction kept 20 bases outside the gene matches. The CDR3 contains 18 residues. The table came from immunoSEQ multiplex PCR; TCRdb's copy has only in-frame clones and leaves some out. The sample carries around 700,000 clones, approximately 74% recorded once. This clonotype was sampled from a woman aged 25-40 years in good health. The chain recombines TRBV29-1 with TRBJ2-7, with 7 positions matching TRBD2. Specimen: memory CD4+ T cells sorted from blood. Subset reported: CD45RA-negative fraction. CDR3 sequence (DNA): TGCAGCGTAGTTCTAGCGGCGCGCGCGCGGCGCAACTCCTACGAGCAGTACTTC. This sequence encodes CSVVLAARARRNSYEQYF.